The count of the clone carrying this T cell receptor (beta chain) is one. Antigen unknown. This sample was taken from a study of CD8+ T cells in alopecia areata. Study summary: Patients took tofacitinib for 6 to 18 months, followed by 6 drug-free months.

Study-wide findings and caveats: Patients showed less clear TCR sequence sharing than mice, possibly partly because of HLA diversity.

RNA was isolated and reverse transcribed to cDNA, the sequencing template. TCRdb's table, derived via immunoSEQ multiplex PCR, lists solely in-frame clones and lacks some. The sample has more than 150,000 clones; 50% to 75% are singletons. The V gene lost 5 bases and the J gene lost 6 bases, with 8 bases spanning the gap. Germline assignment: CDR1 LNHDA and CDR2 SQIVND (reference sequence). This CDR3 comprises 11 residues. The material was CD4+ T cells sorted from blood, obtained at week 0. This receptor was obtained from a human donor with alopecia areata. The genes are TRBV19 and TRBJ2-7; D possibly matches TRBD1 or TRBD2 (5 bases each). As DNA, the CDR3 is TGTGCCAGTAGTGGTGGGGGCGAGCAGTACTTC. Amino acids: CASSGGGEQYF.